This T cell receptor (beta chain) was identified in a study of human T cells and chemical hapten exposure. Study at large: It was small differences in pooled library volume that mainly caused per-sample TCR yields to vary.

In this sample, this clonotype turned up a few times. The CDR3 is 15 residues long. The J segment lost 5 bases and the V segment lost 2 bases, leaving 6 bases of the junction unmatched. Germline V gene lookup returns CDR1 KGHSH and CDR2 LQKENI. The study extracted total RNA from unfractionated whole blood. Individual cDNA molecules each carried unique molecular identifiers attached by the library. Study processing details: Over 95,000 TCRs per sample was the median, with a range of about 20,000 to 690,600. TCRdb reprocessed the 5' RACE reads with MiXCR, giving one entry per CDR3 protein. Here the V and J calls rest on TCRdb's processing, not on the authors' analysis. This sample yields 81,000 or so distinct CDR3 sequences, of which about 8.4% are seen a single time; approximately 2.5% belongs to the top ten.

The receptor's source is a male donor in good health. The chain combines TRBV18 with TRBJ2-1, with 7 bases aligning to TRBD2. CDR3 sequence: CASSPSGSGDNEQFF. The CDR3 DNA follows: TGTGCCAGCTCACCATCGGGCAGCGGGGACAATGAGCAGTTCTTC.